Listed below are T cell receptor beta chains from one sample, sequenced in a study of vaccination and CD4 T cells after COVID-19. Each CDR3 protein gets one entry after TCRdb re-called the PCR reads with MiXCR. Among approximately 14,000 distinct CDR3 sequences listed, roughly 31% were seen once. Their antigens remain unidentified. Sequencing input: cultured CD4+ T cells from blood. These receptors were taken from a human donor with COVID-19. The conserved cysteine and the conserved F or W are not part of the CDR3 here.

v_gene: TRBV6-1
j_gene: TRBJ1-1
CDR3aa: ASSGRRRAPNTEAF

v_gene: TRBV2
j_gene: TRBJ2-2
CDR3aa: ASTRLAGELF

v_gene: TRBV20-1
j_gene: TRBJ1-5
CDR3aa: SAKDRVGNQPQH

v_gene: TRBV6-1
j_gene: TRBJ2-1
CDR3aa: ASRPSGDRTYNEQF

v_gene: TRBV4-3
j_gene: TRBJ1-5
CDR3aa: ASSQNGGNQPQH

v_gene: TRBV27
j_gene: TRBJ2-2
CDR3aa: ASSPNPGRGGPGELF

v_gene: TRBV12-3/TRBV12-4
j_gene: TRBJ1-2
CDR3aa: ASSLGASYGYT

v_gene: TRBV30
j_gene: TRBJ1-1
CDR3aa: AWIQPRGPFYMNTEAF

v_gene: TRBV12-3/TRBV12-4
j_gene: TRBJ2-3
CDR3aa: ASSFPPSRTDTQY

v_gene: TRBV6-1
j_gene: TRBJ1-2
CDR3aa: ASSDSVPLPYGYT

v_gene: TRBV27
j_gene: TRBJ2-4
CDR3aa: ASSLGGGAKNIQY